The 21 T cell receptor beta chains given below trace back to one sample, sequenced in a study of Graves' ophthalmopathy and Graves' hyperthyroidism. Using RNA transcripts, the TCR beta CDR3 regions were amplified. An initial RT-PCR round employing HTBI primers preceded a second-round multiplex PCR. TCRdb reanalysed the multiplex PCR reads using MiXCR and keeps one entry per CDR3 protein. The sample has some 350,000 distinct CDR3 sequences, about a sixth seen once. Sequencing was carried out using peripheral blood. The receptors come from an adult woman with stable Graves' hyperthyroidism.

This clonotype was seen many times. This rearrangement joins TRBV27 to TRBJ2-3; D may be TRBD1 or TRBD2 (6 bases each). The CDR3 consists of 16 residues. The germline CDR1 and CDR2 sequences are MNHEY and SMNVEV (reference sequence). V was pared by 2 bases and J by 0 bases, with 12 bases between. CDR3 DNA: TGTGCCAGCAGTTTAAGACGGGGGCGTAGCACAGATACGCAGTATTTT. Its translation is CASSLRRGRSTDTQYF.

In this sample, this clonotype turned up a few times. CDR3 nucleotides: TGTGCCAGTAGTATAGATCAGGAGACGGTTCAGCATTTT. It is translated as CASSIDQETVQHF. The rearrangement links TRBV19 to TRBJ1-5; D not certain. CDR3 length: 13 residues. V was pared by 0 bases and J by 13 bases, with 13 bases between. Germline assignment: CDR1 LNHDA and CDR2 SQIVND (reference sequence).

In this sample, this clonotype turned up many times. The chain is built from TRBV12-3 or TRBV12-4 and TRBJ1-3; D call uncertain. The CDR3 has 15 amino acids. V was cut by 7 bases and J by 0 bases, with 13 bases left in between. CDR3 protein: CASTSWVDSGNTIYF. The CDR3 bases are TGTGCCAGCACTTCGTGGGTGGACTCTGGAAACACCATATATTTT.

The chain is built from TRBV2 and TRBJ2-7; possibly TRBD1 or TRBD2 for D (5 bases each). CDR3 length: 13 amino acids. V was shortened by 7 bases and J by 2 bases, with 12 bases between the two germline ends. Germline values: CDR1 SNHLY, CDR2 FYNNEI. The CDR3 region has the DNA TGTGCCAGCACCCGGGACGGAACCTACGAGCAGTACTTC. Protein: CASTRDGTYEQYF.

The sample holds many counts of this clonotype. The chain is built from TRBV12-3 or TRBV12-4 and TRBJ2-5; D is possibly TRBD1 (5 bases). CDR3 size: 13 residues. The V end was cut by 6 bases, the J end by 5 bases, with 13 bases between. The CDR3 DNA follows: TGTGCCAGCAGACACCGTTCAGGGGAGACCCAGTACTTC. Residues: CASRHRSGETQYF.

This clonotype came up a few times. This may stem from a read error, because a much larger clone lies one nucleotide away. CDR3 region: CASSSSPGGVNTEALF. The DNA for the CDR3 is TGTGCCAGCAGTTCATCCCCGGGGGGGGTAAACACTGAAGCTCTCTTT. This chain joins TRBV12-3 or TRBV12-4 and TRBJ1-1; maybe TRBD1 (5 bases). This CDR3 has 16 residues.

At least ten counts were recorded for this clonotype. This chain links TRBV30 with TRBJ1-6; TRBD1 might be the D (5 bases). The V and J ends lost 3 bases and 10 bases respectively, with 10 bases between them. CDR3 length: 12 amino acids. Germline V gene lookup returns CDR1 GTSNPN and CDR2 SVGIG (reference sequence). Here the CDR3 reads CAWRGVKSPLHF. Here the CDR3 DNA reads TGTGCCTGGAGAGGGGTGAAATCACCCCTCCACTTT.

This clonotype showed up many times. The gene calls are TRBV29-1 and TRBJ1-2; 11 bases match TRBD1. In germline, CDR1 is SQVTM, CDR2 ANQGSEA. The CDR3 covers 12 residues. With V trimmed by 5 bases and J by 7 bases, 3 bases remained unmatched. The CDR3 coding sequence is TGCAGCGTTCGGACAGGGGGCTCTGGCTACACCTTC. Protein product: CSVRTGGSGYTF.

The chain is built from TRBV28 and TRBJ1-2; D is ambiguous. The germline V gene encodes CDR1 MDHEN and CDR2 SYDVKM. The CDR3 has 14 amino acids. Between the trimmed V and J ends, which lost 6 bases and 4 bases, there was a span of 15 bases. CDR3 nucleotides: TGTGCCAGCAGCCCCCTGGTGAAGCTCTATGGCTACACCTTC. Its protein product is CASSPLVKLYGYTF.

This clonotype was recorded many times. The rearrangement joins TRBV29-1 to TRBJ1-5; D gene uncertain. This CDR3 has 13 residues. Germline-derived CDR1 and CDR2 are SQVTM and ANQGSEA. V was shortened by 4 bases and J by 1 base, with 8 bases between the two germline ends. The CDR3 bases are TGCAGCGTTGTTGTTGTAAGCAATCAGCCCCAGCATTTT. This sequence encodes CSVVVVSNQPQHF.

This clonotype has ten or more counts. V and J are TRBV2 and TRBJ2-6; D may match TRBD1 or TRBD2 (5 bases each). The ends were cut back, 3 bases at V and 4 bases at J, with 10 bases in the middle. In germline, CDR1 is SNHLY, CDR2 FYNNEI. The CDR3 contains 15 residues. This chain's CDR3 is CASSEVGTGANVLTF. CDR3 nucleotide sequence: TGTGCCAGCAGTGAGGTGGGGACCGGGGCCAACGTCCTGACTTTC.

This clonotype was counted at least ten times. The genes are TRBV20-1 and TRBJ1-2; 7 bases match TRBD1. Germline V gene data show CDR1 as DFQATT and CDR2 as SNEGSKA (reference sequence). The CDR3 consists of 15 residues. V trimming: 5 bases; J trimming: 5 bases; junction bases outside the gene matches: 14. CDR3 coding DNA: TGCAGTGCTCAACTCTCCGGGACAGACCTATATGGCTACACCTTC. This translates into CSAQLSGTDLYGYTF.

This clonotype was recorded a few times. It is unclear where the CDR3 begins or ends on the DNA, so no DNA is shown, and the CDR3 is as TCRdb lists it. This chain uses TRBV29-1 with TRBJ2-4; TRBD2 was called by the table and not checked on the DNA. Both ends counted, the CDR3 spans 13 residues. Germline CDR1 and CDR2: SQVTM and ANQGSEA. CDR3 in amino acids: CSVAAGTENIKYF.

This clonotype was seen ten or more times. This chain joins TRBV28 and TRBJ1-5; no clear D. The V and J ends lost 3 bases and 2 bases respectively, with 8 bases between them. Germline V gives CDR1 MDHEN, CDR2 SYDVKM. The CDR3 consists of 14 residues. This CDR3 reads CASSFTLGNQPQHF. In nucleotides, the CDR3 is TGTGCCAGCAGTTTTACTCTGGGCAATCAGCCCCAGCATTTT.

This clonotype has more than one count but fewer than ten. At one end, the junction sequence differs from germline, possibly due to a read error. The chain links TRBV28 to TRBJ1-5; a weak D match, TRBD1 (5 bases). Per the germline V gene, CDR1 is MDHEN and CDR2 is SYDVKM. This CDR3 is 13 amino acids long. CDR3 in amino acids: CASSFRGNRPQHF. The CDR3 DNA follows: TGTGCCAGCAGTTTTAGGGGCAATCGGCCCCAGCATTTT. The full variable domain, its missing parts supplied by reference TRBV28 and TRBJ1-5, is DVKVTQSSRYLVKRTGEKVFLECVQDMDHENMFWYRQDPGLGLRLIYFSYDVKMKEKGDIPEGYSVSREKKERFSLILESASTNQTSMYLCASSFRGNRPQHFGDGTRLSIL.

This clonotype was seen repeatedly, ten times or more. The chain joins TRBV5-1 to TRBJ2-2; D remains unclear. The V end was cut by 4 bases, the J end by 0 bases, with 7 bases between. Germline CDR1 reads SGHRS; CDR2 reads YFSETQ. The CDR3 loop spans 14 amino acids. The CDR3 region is CASSRLANTGELFF. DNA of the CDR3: TGCGCCAGCAGCCGGCTGGCGAACACCGGGGAGCTGTTTTTT.

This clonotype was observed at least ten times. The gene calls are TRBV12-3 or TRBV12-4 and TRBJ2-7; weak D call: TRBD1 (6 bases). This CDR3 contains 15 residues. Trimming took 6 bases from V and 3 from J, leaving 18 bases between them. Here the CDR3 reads CASSPGQPINYEQYF. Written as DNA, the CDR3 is TGTGCCAGCAGCCCAGGACAGCCAATAAACTACGAGCAGTACTTC.

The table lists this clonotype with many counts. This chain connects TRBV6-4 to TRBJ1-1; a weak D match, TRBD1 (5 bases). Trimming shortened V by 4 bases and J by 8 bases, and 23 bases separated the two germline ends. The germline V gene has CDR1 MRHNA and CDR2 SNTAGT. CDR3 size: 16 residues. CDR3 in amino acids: CASSGLRSSRQGEAFF. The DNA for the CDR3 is TGTGCCAGCAGTGGGTTAAGGTCGAGCCGGCAGGGCGAAGCTTTCTTT.

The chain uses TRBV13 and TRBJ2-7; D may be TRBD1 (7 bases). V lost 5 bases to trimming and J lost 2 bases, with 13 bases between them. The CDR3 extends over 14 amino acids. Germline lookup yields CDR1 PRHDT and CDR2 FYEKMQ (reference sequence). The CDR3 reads CASSLTGEAYEQYF. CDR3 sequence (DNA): TGTGCCAGCAGCCTTACAGGGGAGGCCTACGAGCAGTACTTC.

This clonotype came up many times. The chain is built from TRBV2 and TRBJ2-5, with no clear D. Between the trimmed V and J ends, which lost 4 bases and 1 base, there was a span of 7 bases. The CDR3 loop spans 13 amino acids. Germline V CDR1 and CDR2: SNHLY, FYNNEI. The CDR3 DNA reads TGTGCCAGCAGTGGAGACACCCAAGAGACCCAGTACTTC. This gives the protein CASSGDTQETQYF.

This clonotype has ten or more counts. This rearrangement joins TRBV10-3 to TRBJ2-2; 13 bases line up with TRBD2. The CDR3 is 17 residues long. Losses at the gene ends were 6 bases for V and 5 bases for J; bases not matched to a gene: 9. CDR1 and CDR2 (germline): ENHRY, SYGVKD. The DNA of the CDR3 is TGTGCCATCAGGCGTACTAGCGGGAGGGCCCTGACCGGGGAGCTGTTTTTT. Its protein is CAIRRTSGRALTGELFF.